This T cell receptor (beta chain) was recorded in a study of sequential checkpoint blockade in melanoma. Study in general: Maintenance nivolumab came after either treatment sequence.

The protocol was immunoSEQ multiplex PCR, while the TCRdb copy is restricted to in-frame clones and leaves out a portion. The table lists approximately 14,000 clones, 65% to 80% of them singletons. As to treatment: randomized to nivolumab then ipilimumab (arm A) or the reverse (arm B). None of the patients previously received DNA-damaging chemotherapy. From thawed PBMCs, live CD3+CD8+ cells negative for CD19 and CD56 were sorted. The germline gives CDR1 MDHEN, CDR2 SYDVKM. This CDR3 is built from 16 residues. Between the trimmed V and J ends, which lost 3 bases and 0 bases, there was a span of 14 bases. Concerning this clone: As the CDR3 is not closed by the conserved phenylalanine or tryptophan, this likely results from a read error.

Here the sequenced sample was CD8+ T cells sorted from blood (inferred from file names), taken from a patient given nivolumab and ipilimumab in sequence. The receptor's source is a human donor with melanoma. V and J are TRBV28 and TRBJ1-2; D possibly corresponds to TRBD1 (6 bases). The DNA for the CDR3 is TGTGCCAGCAGTTTTGACAGGACCTATTCTAACTATGGCTACACCTCC. It is translated as CASSFDRTYSNYGYTS.